This T cell receptor (beta chain) came from a study of Graves' ophthalmopathy and Graves' hyperthyroidism. Hyperthyroidism cases were recent diagnoses of under 2 months' duration in people aged 18 to 65. Additional autoimmune diseases, uncontrolled infections, pregnancy or lactation disqualified patients. Serum thyroxine and TRAb, along with clinical symptoms, thyroid ultrasound and orbital computed tomography, were what diagnosis relied on. This clonotype was seen more than once but under ten times. The CDR3 runs 15 residues. Germline V gene sequence: CDR1 SGDLS, CDR2 YYNGEE. V was cut by 4 bases and J by 2 bases, with 10 bases left in between. Amplification from RNA transcripts yielded the TCR beta CDR3 regions. Following a first-round RT-PCR that used HTBI primers, a second-round multiplex PCR was carried out. TCRdb re-called the multiplex PCR reads through MiXCR, storing one row per CDR3 protein. This table holds about 1.1 million distinct CDR3 sequences, roughly two fifths found once.

This TCR was sampled from an adult man with Graves' hyperthyroidism. Sequencing input: peripheral blood or thyroid tissue (not recorded which). The chain has TRBV9 and TRBJ2-6, with D possibly matching TRBD1 (5 bases). DNA for the CDR3: TGTGCCAGCAGCCACGACAGAGCTGGGGCCAACGTCCTGACTTTC. Its translation is CASSHDRAGANVLTF.